The source of this T cell receptor (beta chain) is a study of response to subunit inactivated influenza vaccine. Study-wide points: After each seasonal influenza vaccination, few new T cells are recruited, the authors suggested.

On this clonotype itself: Its specificity is not known.

TCRdb ran MiXCR on the RT-PCR reads and lists one entry per CDR3 protein. The table includes more than 700,000 distinct CDR3 sequences, 21% detected once. Germline CDR1 MNHNS, CDR2 SASEGT. With V trimmed by 6 bases and J by 5 bases, 8 bases remained unmatched. The CDR3 has 15 residues. The chain has TRBV6-1 and TRBJ2-7, with TRBD1 matching 12 bases. Sample: PBMCs from blood, taken around 5 days after vaccination. This clonotype originated in a man aged 50-59 years who received an inactivated influenza vaccine. The DNA of the CDR3 is TGTGCCAGCAGAACGGGACAGGGGGCATCCCACGAGCAGTACTTC. Its protein product is CASRTGQGASHEQYF.